This TCR beta chain was obtained from a study of blood T cell repertoires in COVID-19. The CDR3 covers 15 residues. Sequenced by immunoSEQ multiplex PCR; TCRdb stores in-frame clones only, minus some. The sample has a few hundred thousand clones; about 87% are singletons. Material for sequencing was PBMCs or T cells enriched from blood (not recorded which). The clonotype comes from a middle-aged man in a cohort exposed to, infected with or recovered from COVID-19 (not recorded which). This chain joins TRBV21-1 and TRBJ2-1; the table names TRBD1, a call not compared with the DNA. TRBV21-1 is termed a pseudogene. The chain's CDR3 is CASSKRGQGNNEQFF. CDR3 bases: TGTGCCAGCAGCAAAAGGGGACAGGGGAACAATGAGCAGTTCTTC.